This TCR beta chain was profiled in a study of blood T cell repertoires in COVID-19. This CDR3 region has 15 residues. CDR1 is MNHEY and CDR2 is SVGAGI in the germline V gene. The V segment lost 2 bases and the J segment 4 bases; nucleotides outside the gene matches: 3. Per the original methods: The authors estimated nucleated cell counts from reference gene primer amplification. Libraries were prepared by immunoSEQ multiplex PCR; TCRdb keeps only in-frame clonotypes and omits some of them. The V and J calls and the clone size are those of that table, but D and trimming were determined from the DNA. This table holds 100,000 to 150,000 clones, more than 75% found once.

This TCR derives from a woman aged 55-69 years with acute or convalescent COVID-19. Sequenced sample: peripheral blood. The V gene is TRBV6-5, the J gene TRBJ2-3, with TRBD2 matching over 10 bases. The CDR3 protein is CASSYVGLAADTQYF. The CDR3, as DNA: TGTGCCAGCAGTTACGTAGGACTAGCGGCAGATACGCAGTATTTT.